This T cell receptor (beta chain) was observed in a study of T-cell memory formation after mild COVID-19. Trimming left V 6 bases short and J 1 base short, with 12 bases between. The CDR3 has 13 residues. Germline V lookup: CDR1 DFQATT, CDR2 SNEGSKA (reference sequence). This clonotype was found many times. One entry per CDR3 protein, called by TCRdb with MiXCR from the 5' RACE reads. The repertoire has hundreds of thousands of distinct CDR3 sequences, about an eighth of them found once; the top ten carry about a fifth. The V call is TRBV20-1, the J call TRBJ1-1, with D hard to call. The specimen sequenced was PBMCs or a T cell subset sorted from them (not recorded which). The receptor comes from a man younger than 35 who had mild COVID-19 (a few samples of this study predate the infection). Cell type and time point are not known. Here the CDR3 DNA reads TGCAGTGCCCGATTCCCTACGAACACTGAAGCTTTCTTT. Amino acids: CSARFPTNTEAFF.